The clone carrying this TCR beta chain was seen many times. The source material, RNA transcripts, was used to amplify TCR beta CDR3 regions. An initial round of RT-PCR targeting the TCR CDR3 relied on the HTBI primer set. TCRdb called the multiplex PCR reads again in MiXCR, with one record for every CDR3 protein. The data show 370,000 or so distinct CDR3 sequences, 13% seen once. This specimen comes from a study of T cells in Graves' hyperthyroidism and ophthalmopathy. Turning to the study itself: The blood sample was taken at first diagnosis, before treatment began.

CDR1 is SGHRS, CDR2 YFSETQ, per germline. CDR3 length equals 16 residues. Losses at the gene ends were 4 bases for V and 0 bases for J; bases not matched to a gene: 5. This receptor was taken from a man aged 30-40 years with Graves' hyperthyroidism that later progressed to Graves' ophthalmopathy. This chain joins TRBV5-1 and TRBJ1-5, with 9 bases fitting TRBD1. The source material was blood. DNA of the CDR3: TGCGCCAGCAGCCCGACAGGGGGGTATAGCAATCAGCCCCAGCATTTT. This gives the protein CASSPTGGYSNQPQHF.